This T cell receptor (beta chain) was identified during a study of beta chain features in type 1 diabetes. On the study more broadly: When patients were set against healthy donors, age, gender and cell yields were similar.

TCRB transcripts that were expressed got sequenced, as all of the isolated RNA had been reverse transcribed. Data came from immunoSEQ multiplex PCR; TCRdb stores just in-frame clones and leaves some out. The table includes 130,000 to 150,000 clones, 48% detected once. Trimming removed 6 bases from V and 2 bases from J, with 11 bases in between. Germline-derived CDR1 and CDR2 are KGHSH and LQKENI. This CDR3 is 15 amino acids long. Of note for this clone: What it binds is unknown.

General study results and limits: More deletions and fewer insertions at VDJ junctions were found in patients with type 1 diabetes.

Based on CD45RO/CCR7/CD25/CD127/CD95/CD27, CD4+ regulatory, stem cell-like memory, naive and central memory cells were sorted. This clonotype was sampled from a man between 18 and 35 years old in good health. The source material was Tregs from blood. This chain joins TRBV18 and TRBJ2-6; tentatively, D is TRBD2 (5 bases). The CDR3 nucleotides read TGTGCCAGCTCCGCCACGGGGACTGGGGCCAACGTCCTGACTTTC. Residues: CASSATGTGANVLTF.